The TCR beta chain under discussion was sequenced for a study of cytomegalovirus exposure and HLA in healthy donors. Study-wide points: For TCR beta chains, V- and J-gene trimming was later linked to a missense DCLRE1C variant.

In regard to this clone: The antigen is unknown.

In the PCR, 60 Vbeta and 13 Jbeta primers were used. TCRdb's copy holds only in-frame clones and misses some; the assay was immunoSEQ multiplex PCR. The data show 100,000 or so clones, 65% to 80% seen once. The donors gave bone marrow, and they were healthy. The CDR3 is made up of 12 amino acids. V shed 6 bases and J shed 5 bases, with 11 bases lying between them. Germline CDR1 and CDR2: ENHRY and SYGVKD. The V call is TRBV10-3, the J call TRBJ2-7; TRBD1 might be the D (6 bases). What was sequenced was PBMCs. The clonotype was recovered from a man under 40 in good health and CMV-seropositive. The CDR3 loop reads CAISQGKNEQYF. As DNA, the CDR3 is TGTGCCATCAGCCAGGGGAAGAACGAGCAGTACTTC.